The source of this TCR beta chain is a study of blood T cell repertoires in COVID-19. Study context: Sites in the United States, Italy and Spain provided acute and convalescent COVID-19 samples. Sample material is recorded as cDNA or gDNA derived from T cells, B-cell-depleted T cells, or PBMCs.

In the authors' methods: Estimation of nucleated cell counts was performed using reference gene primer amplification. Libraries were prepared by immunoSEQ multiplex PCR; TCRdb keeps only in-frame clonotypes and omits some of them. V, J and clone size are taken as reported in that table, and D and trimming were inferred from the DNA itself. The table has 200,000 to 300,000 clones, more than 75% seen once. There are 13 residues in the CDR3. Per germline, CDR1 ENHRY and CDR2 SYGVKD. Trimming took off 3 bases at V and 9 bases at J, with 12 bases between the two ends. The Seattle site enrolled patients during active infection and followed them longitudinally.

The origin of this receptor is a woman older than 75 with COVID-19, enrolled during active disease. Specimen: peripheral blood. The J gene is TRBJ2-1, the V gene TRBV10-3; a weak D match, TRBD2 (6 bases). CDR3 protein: CAISDRDFGEQFF. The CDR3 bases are TGTGCCATCAGTGACCGGGACTTCGGTGAGCAGTTCTTC.